This passage covers 13 T cell receptor beta chains from one sample sequenced in a study of blood T cell repertoires in COVID-19. TCRdb keeps only in-frame clones here, not all; method: immunoSEQ multiplex PCR. The data contain 150,000 to 160,000 clones, 70% to 90% of them seen just once; the ten biggest clones take up 2.4%. The sample consisted of peripheral blood. The source of these receptors is a woman in her seventies with acute or convalescent COVID-19.

The chain links TRBV2 to TRBJ2-5, with TRBD2 matching over 14 bases. The CDR3 extends over 16 amino acids. CDR1 is SNHLY, CDR2 FYNNEI, per germline. V lost 5 bases and J lost 4; bases outside the gene matches: 6. Here the CDR3 reads CASSPRTSGGLETQYF. The CDR3 nucleotides are TGTGCCAGCAGTCCTAGGACTAGCGGGGGGCTAGAGACCCAGTACTTC.

The rearrangement uses TRBV27 and TRBJ2-1, with 14 bases aligning to TRBD2. With V trimmed by 6 bases and J by 6 bases, 7 bases remained unmatched. The CDR3 contains 16 residues. CDR1 and CDR2 from the germline V gene are MNHEY and SMNVEV (reference sequence). The chain's CDR3 is CASSEFGLAGGNEQFF. The CDR3 region has the DNA TGTGCCAGCAGCGAGTTCGGACTAGCGGGGGGCAATGAGCAGTTCTTC.

The chain links TRBV28 to TRBJ1-3; 11 bases agree with TRBD1. Trimming removed 3 bases from V and 1 base from J; junction bases left unmatched: 5. There are 17 residues in the CDR3. CDR1 MDHEN and CDR2 SYDVKM come from the germline V gene. The CDR3 region is CASSFGTGGKSGNTIYF. The CDR3 coding sequence is TGTGCCAGCAGTTTCGGGACAGGGGGAAAATCTGGAAACACCATATATTTT.

The V and J genes are TRBV10-3 and TRBJ1-2, with a tentative D call TRBD1 (6 bases). Germline V lookup: CDR1 ENHRY, CDR2 SYGVKD. The CDR3 runs 13 residues. Trimming removed 8 bases from V and 5 bases from J, with 15 bases in between. The CDR3 sequence: CAIGDRTVYGYTF. The CDR3 DNA reads as TGTGCCATCGGGGATCGGACAGTTTATGGCTACACCTTC.

This clone was found once. The gene calls are TRBV28 and TRBJ2-5, with 10 bases aligning to TRBD1. The germline gives CDR1 MDHEN, CDR2 SYDVKM. This CDR3 contains 14 residues. The ends lost 5 bases at V and 4 bases at J; junction bases unmatched: 4. The CDR3 DNA reads as TGTGCCAGCAGTATCCGGGACAGGGGAGAGACCCAGTACTTC. Residues: CASSIRDRGETQYF. The whole variable domain, filled in from reference TRBV28 and TRBJ2-5, reads DVKVTQSSRYLVKRTGEKVFLECVQDMDHENMFWYRQDPGLGLRLIYFSYDVKMKEKGDIPEGYSVSREKKERFSLILESASTNQTSMYLCASSIRDRGETQYFGPGTRLLVL.

This chain's CDR3 is CASSERTGPSDTQYF. CDR3 DNA sequence: TGTGCCAGCAGTGAGAGAACAGGGCCCTCAGATACGCAGTATTTT. This chain links TRBV6-1 with TRBJ2-3; tentative D call: TRBD1 (6 bases). Germline V gene sequence: CDR1 MNHNS, CDR2 SASEGT. The CDR3 consists of 15 residues. V shed 3 bases and J shed 4 bases, with 14 bases lying between them.

The chain links TRBV7-3 to TRBJ2-7; possible D gene TRBD2, 6 bases. V lost 5 bases and J 5 bases, leaving 13 bases between the germline ends. The germline V gene has CDR1 SGHTA and CDR2 FQGTGA. The CDR3 runs 13 residues. As DNA, the CDR3 is TGTGCCAGCAGCGTGGCTCCGGGGGACGAGCAGTACTTC. It codes for CASSVAPGDEQYF.

The chain recombines TRBV5-1 with TRBJ1-5, with D perhaps TRBD1 (5 bases). The CDR3 is 13 residues long. V gave up 4 bases and J gave up 4 bases, with 9 bases separating them. Germline lookup yields CDR1 SGHRS and CDR2 YFSETQ. CDR3 residues: CASSPEGNQPQHF. For the CDR3, the DNA is TGCGCCAGCAGCCCGGAGGGGAATCAGCCCCAGCATTTT. Combining the CDR3 with reference TRBV5-1 and TRBJ1-5 gives the whole variable domain KAGVTQTPRYLIKTRGQQVTLSCSPISGHRSVSWYQQTPGQGLQFLFEYFSETQRNKGNFPGRFSGRQFSNSRSEMNVSTLELGDSALYLCASSPEGNQPQHFGDGTRLSIL.

The chain uses TRBV28 and TRBJ2-5; D uncertain. Looked up from germline, CDR1 is MDHEN and CDR2 is SYDVKM. CDR3 length: 12 residues. Trimming left V 4 bases short and J 8 bases short, with 11 bases between. CDR3: CASSSISSTQYF. The CDR3 region has the DNA TGTGCCAGCAGTTCTATCTCCTCCACCCAGTACTTC.

The chain carries TRBV3-1 (or the pseudogene TRBV3-2) and TRBJ2-5; 7 bases are shared with TRBD1. The germline CDR1 and CDR2 sequences are LGHDT and YNNKEL (reference sequence). The CDR3 has 16 residues. After removal of 2 bases from V and 2 bases from J, the junction contained 8 bases not matched to a gene. CDR3 loop: CASSQRTGVGQETQYF. The CDR3 DNA is TGTGCCAGCAGCCAACGTACAGGGGTGGGACAAGAGACCCAGTACTTC.

J is TRBJ1-2 and V is TRBV6-5; D is possibly TRBD1 (6 bases). V gave up 6 bases and J gave up 3 bases, with 11 bases separating them. Germline-derived CDR1 and CDR2 are MNHEY and SVGAGI. The CDR3 sequence is 13 residues long. CDR3 DNA sequence: TGTGCCAGCAGCGACGGGACATACTATGGCTACACCTTC. Residues: CASSDGTYYGYTF.

J is TRBJ1-5 and V is TRBV6-1; D not certain. The V end lost 0 bases, the J end lost 4 bases, and 4 bases lay between the germline ends. CDR1 and CDR2 from the germline V gene are MNHNS and SASEGT. This CDR3 has 13 amino acids. The CDR3 here is CASSEASNQPQHF. The CDR3 DNA sequence: TGTGCCAGCAGTGAAGCTTCTAATCAGCCCCAGCATTTT.

This chain connects TRBV19 to TRBJ1-2; weak D call: TRBD1 (5 bases). V shed 1 base and J shed 6 bases, with 12 bases lying between them. The CDR3 loop spans 14 amino acids. CDR1 and CDR2 from the germline V gene are LNHDA and SQIVND (reference sequence). The CDR3 DNA is TGTGCCAGTAGTATAGTATCGGCCAGGGATGGCTACACCTTC. Translation: CASSIVSARDGYTF.